The 20 T cell receptor beta chains presented below share a single source sample, sequenced in a study of metastatic and nonmetastatic thyroid tumors. TCRdb re-called clones via MiXCR from the PCR reads. The repertoire consists of tens of thousands of clones, with roughly a quarter occurring once and the leading ten covering 10% to 15%. All patients were untreated before thyroid surgery. The sequenced sample consisted of tumor tissue. Every receptor here comes from a male donor with papillary thyroid cancer or a benign thyroid nodule (not recorded which). Some clones in this sample may be carry-over from other donors' samples.

In its sample, this clone was seen many times. The chain has TRBV3-1 and TRBJ2-2; D not resolved. Germline values: CDR1 LGHDT, CDR2 YNNKEL (reference sequence). V shed 1 base and J shed 6 bases, with 15 bases lying between them. The CDR3 runs 16 residues. CDR3 nucleotide sequence: TGTGCCAGCAGCCAAGTTACATTATCTATGGCCGGGGAGCTGTTTTTT. Translation gives CASSQVTLSMAGELFF.

Concerning this clone itself: With a much larger clone just one base away, this may be a read error. The chain recombines TRBV12-3 or TRBV12-4 with TRBJ1-5, with 7 nucleotides matching TRBD1. V was pared by 6 bases and J by 8 bases, with 10 bases of the junction left unmatched. This CDR3 comprises 14 residues. Written as DNA, the CDR3 is TGTGCCAGCAGCCAAGGACAGGCTTATAAGCCCCAGCATTTT. This encodes CASSQGQAYKPQHF.

In its sample, this clone ranks as medium-sized. The chain combines TRBV6-1 with TRBJ2-2; D is undetermined. The CDR3 has 13 amino acids. Germline V gene data show CDR1 as MNHNS and CDR2 as SASEGT. V dropped 1 base and J dropped 4 bases, with 4 bases sitting between them. CDR3 in amino acids: CASSEVRTGELFF. The DNA for the CDR3 is TGTGCCAGCAGTGAAGTCCGCACCGGGGAGCTGTTTTTT.

Comments on this clone: A clone one base away is much larger, so this may be a read error. This rearrangement joins TRBV28 to TRBJ1-4; D uncertain. The CDR3 has 15 amino acids. The V and J ends lost 7 bases and 5 bases respectively, with 17 bases between them. The germline V gene has CDR1 MDHEN and CDR2 SYDVKM. As DNA, the CDR3 is TGTGCCAGCATTGTTAGGCCCGTCGGGAATGAAAAACTGTTTTTT. Protein: CASIVRPVGNEKLFF.

This clone was seen a handful of times. Given a much more abundant clone one base away, this may be a read error. V gene TRBV7-3 combines with J gene TRBJ2-1, with 9 bases that match TRBD2. Germline CDR1 SGHTA, CDR2 FQGTGA. V lost 5 bases, J lost 7 bases, and 3 bases stayed unmatched. The CDR3 length is 13 residues. The CDR3 sequence: CASSPSGVNEQFF. The CDR3 region has the DNA TGTGCCAGCAGCCCTAGCGGGGTAAATGAGCAGTTCTTC.

This rearrangement joins TRBV11-1 to TRBJ2-1, with D possibly matching TRBD2 (6 bases). This CDR3 has 16 amino acids. Germline V gene lookup returns CDR1 SGHAT and CDR2 FQDESV (reference sequence). CDR3 bases: TGTGCACAGGCGGGATTAGTGAGGTACTCCTACAATGAGCAGTTCTTC. Its translation is CAQAGLVRYSYNEQFF.

To note about this clone: The same CDR3 can be traced to other DNA sequences in this sample. The chain uses TRBV6-1 and TRBJ1-6; weak D call: TRBD1 (5 bases). Germline V gene data show CDR1 as MNHNS and CDR2 as SASEGT. Between the trimmed V and J ends, which lost 7 bases and 9 bases, there was a span of 16 bases. The CDR3 runs to 14 residues. CDR3 loop: CASILGQGGSPLHF. The DNA for the CDR3 is TGTGCCAGCATCCTGGGGCAGGGCGGTTCACCCCTCCACTTT.

This clone has at least ten counts. The chain recombines TRBV18 with TRBJ2-1; 10 positions match TRBD2. This CDR3 region has 16 residues. V lost 6 bases and J lost 6; bases outside the gene matches: 11. Germline V gene sequence: CDR1 KGHSH, CDR2 LQKENI. CDR3 residues: CASSRFLAGEGNEQFF. In DNA, the CDR3 is TGTGCCAGCTCGCGTTTCCTAGCGGGAGAAGGCAATGAGCAGTTCTTC. The whole variable domain, filled in from reference TRBV18 and TRBJ2-1, reads NAGVMQNPRHLVRRRGQEARLRCSPMKGHSHVYWYRQLPEEGLKFMVYLQKENIIDESGMPKERFSAEFPKEGPSILRIQQVVRGDSAAYFCASSRFLAGEGNEQFFGPGTRLTVL.

The chain couples TRBV28 to TRBJ2-7; 8 bases align to TRBD2. This CDR3 is built from 14 residues. V lost 4 bases to trimming and J lost 4 bases; unmatched junction nucleotides: 6. CDR1 and CDR2 from the germline V gene are MDHEN and SYDVKM. CDR3 sequence reads: CASSSGGEGYEQYF. CDR3 DNA: TGTGCCAGCAGTTCCGGGGGGGAAGGGTACGAGCAGTACTTC. Drawing the rest from reference TRBV28 and TRBJ2-7, the complete variable domain is DVKVTQSSRYLVKRTGEKVFLECVQDMDHENMFWYRQDPGLGLRLIYFSYDVKMKEKGDIPEGYSVSREKKERFSLILESASTNQTSMYLCASSSGGEGYEQYFGPGTRLTVT.

V is TRBV6-1 and J is TRBJ2-1; TRBD2 agrees at 12 bases. J lost 12 bases, V lost 5 bases, and 5 bases had no gene match. The length of the CDR3 is 13 residues. Germline-derived CDR1 and CDR2 are MNHNS and SASEGT. CDR3 in DNA: TGTGCCAGCAGTCCTAGCGGGAGGGCCGGGCAGTTCTTC. It encodes CASSPSGRAGQFF.

Regarding this clone: This sample also contains other DNA sequences that code for the same CDR3. J is TRBJ2-4 and V is TRBV19, with 9 bases lining up with TRBD2. Losses at the gene ends were 4 bases for V and 0 bases for J; bases not matched to a gene: 10. Germline CDR1 is LNHDA and CDR2 is SQIVND (reference sequence). CDR3 length equals 18 residues. The CDR3 is CASSSGTSLILAKNIQYF. CDR3 bases: TGTGCCAGTAGTAGCGGGACTAGCCTTATTCTAGCCAAAAACATTCAGTACTTC.

The chain employs TRBV4-1 and TRBJ1-4, with 8 bases aligning to TRBD1. From germline, CDR1 is MGHRA and CDR2 YSYEKL. The CDR3 is 15 amino acids. The V gene end was trimmed by 0 bases and the J gene end by 11 bases; junction bases not matched to a gene: 8. The CDR3 here is CASSQEGTGGGKLFF. Written as DNA, the CDR3 is TGCGCCAGCAGCCAAGAAGGGACAGGCGGTGGGAAACTGTTTTTT.

Details on this clone: The junction departs from germline at one end; a sequencing error may be responsible. The rearrangement joins TRBV20-1 to TRBJ2-3; tentatively, D is TRBD1 (5 bases). Looked up from germline, CDR1 is DFQATT and CDR2 is SNEGSKA (reference sequence). The CDR3 covers 14 residues. The CDR3 nucleotides are TGCAGTTCTAGAACCGCTAGGGAAGGGGATACGCAGTGTTTT. This translates into CSSRTAREGDTQCF.

This clone was detected ten times or more. The genes are TRBV20-1 and TRBJ2-1; 9 nucleotides align to TRBD2. The CDR3 is made up of 20 amino acids. Germline lookup yields CDR1 DFQATT and CDR2 SNEGSKA (reference sequence). The J segment lost 0 bases and the V segment lost 0 bases, leaving 15 bases of the junction unmatched. This CDR3 reads CSARDLRLAGWNSSYNEQFF. The CDR3 DNA is TGCAGTGCTAGAGATTTGCGCCTAGCGGGATGGAACAGCTCCTACAATGAGCAGTTCTTC.

The chain uses TRBV5-4 and TRBJ2-5, with 8 positions matching TRBD1. Germline-derived CDR1 and CDR2 are SGHNT and YYREEE (reference sequence). The CDR3 consists of 15 residues. V trimming: 3 bases; J trimming: 5 bases; junction bases outside the gene matches: 9. In nucleotides, the CDR3 is TGTGCCAGCAGCTCACCAGGACAGGGAATGGAGACCCAGTACTTC. It specifies CASSSPGQGMETQYF.

The genes are TRBV28 and TRBJ2-7; D remains ambiguous. The germline V gene encodes CDR1 MDHEN and CDR2 SYDVKM. This CDR3 comprises 14 residues. V lost 11 bases and J lost 6, with 23 bases in between. The CDR3 is CAGGTTAVWLEQYF. In DNA form, the CDR3 reads TGTGCCGGCGGCACGACGGCAGTATGGCTCGAGCAGTACTTC.

This clone was seen more than once but under ten times. Its ends do not fully match the called genes, so a read error is possible. The chain joins TRBV6-1 to TRBJ2-4, with a possible D match to TRBD2 (6 bases). The CDR3 totals 17 residues. Germline CDR1 and CDR2: MNHNS and SASEGT. CDR3 DNA sequence: TGTGACAGCAGTGGGAGGCGGGCAGGCGGACCCAAAAACATTAAGTACTTC. Protein: CDSSGRRAGGPKNIKYF.

This clone appeared many times. This sequence joins TRBV7-9 and TRBJ2-7, with TRBD2 matching over 9 bases. V shed 5 bases and J 5 bases; nucleotides not matched to a gene: 7. CDR1 is SEHNR, CDR2 FQNEAQ, per germline (reference sequence). The CDR3 has 14 residues. DNA of the CDR3: TGTGCCAGCAGCAACCCGACTAGCGGAGACGAGCAGTACTTC. Translation: CASSNPTSGDEQYF.

The table lists this clone with many counts. The rearrangement uses TRBV7-2 and TRBJ2-7, with D possibly TRBD1 on 6 matching bases. Trimming stripped 5 bases from V and 6 bases from J, with 17 bases between. The CDR3 has 14 amino acids. CDR1 is SGHTA and CDR2 is FQGNSA in the germline V gene. CDR3 coding DNA: TGTGCCAGCAGCCCCCGGACAGTTTTATTCGAGCAGTACTTC. Translated, it gives CASSPRTVLFEQYF. The full variable domain, with the rest looked up from reference TRBV7-2 and TRBJ2-7, is GAGVSQSPSNKVTEKGKDVELRCDPISGHTALYWYRQSLGQGLEFLIYFQGNSAPDKSGLPSDRFSAERTGGSVSTLTIQRTQQEDSAVYLCASSPRTVLFEQYFGPGTRLTVT.

A word on this clone: Just one base apart from a much larger clone, this may be a read error. Other nucleotide sequences from this sample produce the same CDR3. The chain uses TRBV5-4 and TRBJ2-3, with D perhaps matching TRBD2 (7 bases). The length of the CDR3 is 15 residues. Germline CDR1 reads SGHNT; CDR2 reads YYREEE (reference sequence). The DNA of the CDR3 is TGTGCCAGCAGCTTGGGACCAGGGGAGGGAGATACACAGTATTTT. Translating it yields CASSLGPGEGDTQYF.